A single sample is the source of the 15 T cell receptor beta chains below, sequenced in a study of blood T cell repertoires in COVID-19. Profiled with immunoSEQ multiplex PCR; TCRdb holds only in-frame clones, not every one. The data hold 60,000 to 85,000 clones, with 70% to 90% observed a single time. Source material: peripheral blood. The receptors stem from a woman aged 45-65 years with COVID-19, enrolled during active disease.

The chain couples TRBV19 to TRBJ1-6, with 8 nucleotides matching TRBD1. V lost 5 bases and J lost 2; bases outside the gene matches: 8. The V gene's germline CDR1 is LNHDA and CDR2 SQIVND (reference sequence). There are 17 residues in the CDR3. The CDR3 nucleotides are TGTGCCAGTAGTCGTGACAGGGGTGGAACCTATAATTCACCCCTCCACTTT. Translated: CASSRDRGGTYNSPLHF.

The chain uses TRBV4-1 and TRBJ2-5; perhaps TRBD2 as D (5 bases). In germline, CDR1 is MGHRA, CDR2 YSYEKL. The CDR3 is 16 residues long. The V gene lost 0 bases and the J gene lost 1 base, with 12 bases spanning the gap. In nucleotides, the CDR3 is TGCGCCAGCAGCCAAGAATTCCGACGGGGCCAAGAGACCCAGTACTTC. Its protein product is CASSQEFRRGQETQYF.

J is TRBJ2-2 and V is TRBV28, with 8 bases fitting TRBD2. Trimming cost V 2 bases and J 5 bases; bases outside gene matches: 16. CDR3 size: 19 residues. Germline V lookup: CDR1 MDHEN, CDR2 SYDVKM. CDR3 in DNA: TGTGCCAGCAGTTTAACCCCGGTAGCGGGACCCCTGAGGACCGGGGAGCTGTTTTTT. Amino acid sequence: CASSLTPVAGPLRTGELFF.

The chain is built from TRBV19 and TRBJ2-2; D is possibly TRBD2 (6 bases). CDR1 is LNHDA and CDR2 is SQIVND in the germline V gene (reference sequence). V shed 1 base and J shed 3 bases, with 6 bases lying between them. The CDR3 is made up of 14 amino acids. This CDR3 is CASSIGGDTGELFF. The DNA for the CDR3 is TGTGCCAGTAGTATAGGGGGGGACACCGGGGAGCTGTTTTTT.

The gene calls are TRBV9 and TRBJ2-1; weak D call: TRBD2 (8 bases). The CDR3 sequence is 15 residues long. CDR1 and CDR2 (germline): SGDLS, YYNGEE. V was clipped by 3 bases and J by 14 bases, with 24 bases between them. The CDR3 sequence: CASSEGGLAGPGEFF. The CDR3 nucleotides are TGTGCCAGCAGCGAAGGGGGCCTAGCGGGCCCTGGAGAGTTCTTC.

In this sample, this clone turned up once. The chain uses TRBV19 and TRBJ1-6, with D unclear. The V end was cut by 6 bases, the J end by 7 bases, with 16 bases between. The CDR3 extends over 15 amino acids. The germline V gene encodes CDR1 LNHDA and CDR2 SQIVND (reference sequence). CDR3 region: CASRTQAPPNSPLHF. The CDR3 DNA reads TGTGCCAGTAGGACACAAGCCCCTCCGAATTCACCCCTCCACTTT. The full variable domain, its missing parts supplied by reference TRBV19 and TRBJ1-6, is DGGITQSPKYLFRKEGQNVTLSCEQNLNHDAMYWYRQDPGQGLRLIYYSQIVNDFQKGDIAEGYSVSREKKESFPLTVTSAQKNPTAFYLCASRTQAPPNSPLHFGNGTRLTVT.

CDR3 sequence reads: CASSQGLAGGPYNEQFF. CDR3 DNA sequence: TGTGCCAGCAGCCAGGGACTAGCGGGAGGGCCTTACAATGAGCAGTTCTTC. This chain connects TRBV4-2 to TRBJ2-1; 16 bases fit TRBD2. Looked up from germline, CDR1 is LGHNA and CDR2 is YNFKEQ. The CDR3 runs to 17 residues. Trimming removed 3 bases from V and 4 bases from J; junction bases left unmatched: 3.

V is TRBV28 and J is TRBJ1-2; D is possibly TRBD1 (6 bases). CDR1 MDHEN and CDR2 SYDVKM come from the germline V gene. Trimming stripped 3 bases from V and 0 bases from J, with 11 bases between. The CDR3 is 15 amino acids. The chain's CDR3 is CASSFRGRANYGYTF. The CDR3 region has the DNA TGTGCCAGCAGTTTCAGGGGTCGGGCTAACTATGGCTACACCTTC.

The V gene is TRBV7-3, the J gene TRBJ2-1, with D maybe TRBD2 (6 bases). CDR1 is SGHTA, CDR2 FQGTGA, per germline. The CDR3 is 10 residues long. Deletions cut 9 bases from V and 12 bases from J, with 12 bases between. The CDR3 DNA reads as TGTGCCAGGGGCGGGATTGGGCAGTTCTTC. The encoded protein is CARGGIGQFF.

This clone was observed a single time. The chain employs TRBV6-5 and TRBJ1-4, with a possible D match to TRBD1 (6 bases). V lost 4 bases to trimming and J lost 5 bases, with 11 bases between them. The CDR3 contains 14 residues. Germline V gene sequence: CDR1 MNHEY, CDR2 SVGAGI. CDR3 region: CASSLQGFNEKLFF. The CDR3 region has the DNA TGTGCCAGCAGTTTACAGGGTTTCAATGAAAAACTGTTTTTT.

In its sample, this clone was seen a few times. The genes are TRBV9 and TRBJ2-7; TRBD1 matches 7 bases. The CDR3 is 16 amino acids. Trimming cost V 7 bases and J 3 bases; bases outside gene matches: 16. Germline V gene lookup returns CDR1 SGDLS and CDR2 YYNGEE. The CDR3 DNA reads TGTGCCAGCTCGAGGGATTCAGACAGGGCCCACTACGAGCAGTACTTC. Translation: CASSRDSDRAHYEQYF.

A single count supports this clone. This sequence joins TRBV5-1 and TRBJ2-1; 11 bases are shared with TRBD2. The length of the CDR3 is 14 residues. Germline CDR1 reads SGHRS; CDR2 reads YFSETQ. The trim removed 4 bases at V and 10 bases at J, leaving 7 bases unmatched. CDR3 DNA: TGCGCCAGCAGCGAGACTAGCGGGATGGGAGAGCAGTTCTTC. Encoded protein: CASSETSGMGEQFF.

The chain links TRBV7-9 to TRBJ1-3, with 7 bases that match TRBD1. Germline trimming cut 3 bases from V and 6 bases from J; bases unmatched to any gene: 5. CDR1 and CDR2 (germline): SEHNR, FQNEAQ (reference sequence). There are 14 residues in the CDR3. As DNA, the CDR3 is TGTGCCAGCAGCTTTTCCGGGACAGCAAACACCATATATTTT. This codes for CASSFSGTANTIYF.

V usage is TRBV4-2 and J usage is TRBJ2-3; 8 bases align to TRBD2. The CDR3 is 17 amino acids. Germline-derived CDR1 and CDR2 are LGHNA and YNFKEQ. V lost 0 bases and J lost 2; bases outside the gene matches: 7. CDR3 loop: CASSQDDGRAPTDTQYF. CDR3 nucleotides: TGTGCCAGCAGCCAAGATGACGGGAGGGCCCCCACAGATACGCAGTATTTT.

This chain uses TRBV30 with TRBJ1-1; D call uncertain. Germline V gene lookup returns CDR1 GTSNPN and CDR2 SVGIG (reference sequence). The length of the CDR3 is 13 residues. Trimming cost V 3 bases and J 0 bases, with 8 bases left between them. CDR3 sequence (DNA): TGTGCCTGGAGCGGCCGGGTGAACACTGAAGCTTTCTTT. It yields the protein CAWSGRVNTEAFF.